A single sample is the source of the 25 T cell receptor beta chains below, sequenced in a study of breast tumors, draining lymph nodes, adjacent tissues. Axillary draining lymph nodes of breast cancer patients supplied the node samples. Using its own MiXCR run on the multiplex PCR reads, TCRdb lists one record per CDR3 protein. The sample shows 180,000 or so distinct CDR3 sequences, about 32% of them seen only once. The sequencing input was axillary lymph node tissue. These TCRs come from a female donor with breast cancer. Some clones in this sample may be carry-over from other donors' samples.

This clonotype was observed at least ten times. The rearrangement links TRBV20-1 to TRBJ1-2; 7 nucleotides agree with TRBD1. V shed 3 bases, J shed 8 bases, and the junction held 15 bases outside the gene matches. The CDR3 consists of 15 residues. From germline, CDR1 is DFQATT and CDR2 SNEGSKA (reference sequence). The CDR3, as DNA: TGCAGTGCTAGCGACAGACAGGGTGACCGATACGGCTACACCTTC. This codes for CSASDRQGDRYGYTF.

This clonotype has ten or more counts. The chain carries TRBV12-3 or TRBV12-4 and TRBJ2-2, with D perhaps matching TRBD2 (6 bases). Deletions cut 5 bases from V and 7 bases from J, with 14 bases between. The CDR3 is 14 amino acids. CDR3 coding DNA: TGTGCCAGCAGTCCGCGACTAGGTGACGGGGAGCTGTTTTTT. Protein sequence: CASSPRLGDGELFF.

This sequence joins TRBV2 and TRBJ1-3, with a weak D call TRBD1 (5 bases). This CDR3 is 15 amino acids long. Trimming removed 3 bases from V and 8 bases from J, with 17 bases in between. The germline CDR1 and CDR2 sequences are SNHLY and FYNNEI. CDR3 region: CASSDGDRYGYTIYF. In DNA, the CDR3 is TGTGCCAGCAGTGATGGGGACCGCTATGGCTACACCATATATTTT.

In the case of this clonotype: Sequence at one end of the junction differs from germline and may be a read error. The CDR3 DNA follows: TGTGCCAGTGGCCCCGACACCGAGAAGTACTTC. It encodes CASGPDTEKYF. V usage is TRBV19 and J usage is TRBJ2-7; D call uncertain. This CDR3 contains 11 residues. Germline CDR1 is LNHDA and CDR2 is SQIVND (reference sequence).

This clonotype has more than one count but fewer than ten. V usage is TRBV19 and J usage is TRBJ2-4; the D gene is possibly TRBD2 (6 bases). Per germline, CDR1 LNHDA and CDR2 SQIVND (reference sequence). Between the trimmed V and J ends, which lost 7 bases and 6 bases, there was a span of 22 bases. The CDR3 consists of 16 residues. The CDR3: CASTQQAAIGGNIQYF. The CDR3 coding sequence is TGTGCCAGTACCCAGCAGGCGGCTATCGGGGGAAACATTCAGTACTTC.

For the CDR3, the DNA is TGTGCCAGCGGAGGTAGCGGGGGAACCCAGTACTTC. As protein: CASGGSGGTQYF. The rearrangement joins TRBV2 to TRBJ2-5, with 9 nucleotides matching TRBD2. This CDR3 is 12 amino acids long. Germline V lookup: CDR1 SNHLY, CDR2 FYNNEI. V shed 8 bases and J 8 bases; nucleotides not matched to a gene: 6.

About this clonotype itself: This may be a read error: a much more frequent sequence differs by one nucleotide. In this CDR3 the conserved last residue, phenylalanine or tryptophan, is missing, so a read error is likely. The chain combines TRBV20-1 with TRBJ2-7, with 11 bases aligning to TRBD1. The V and J ends lost 0 bases and 0 bases, in that order; junction bases with no gene match: 4. The CDR3 sequence is 16 residues long. Germline values: CDR1 DFQATT, CDR2 SNEGSKA (reference sequence). This CDR3 reads CSARELGTGGSYEQYL. Written as DNA, the CDR3 is TGCAGTGCTAGAGAGCTGGGGACAGGGGGCTCCTACGAGCAGTACCTC.

This clonotype was picked up many times. The chain employs TRBV7-9 and TRBJ2-7, with D possibly TRBD2 on 6 matching bases. Between the trimmed V and J ends, which lost 1 base and 2 bases, there was a span of 15 bases. CDR3 size: 16 residues. Germline-derived CDR1 and CDR2 are SEHNR and FQNEAQ (reference sequence). The CDR3 here is CASSLDFRDSPYEQYF. CDR3 DNA sequence: TGTGCCAGCAGCTTAGACTTTCGGGACTCCCCCTACGAGCAGTACTTC.

In regard to this clonotype: This may come from a read error, since a much larger clone is one base off. Because it lacks the conserved phenylalanine or tryptophan at the end, this CDR3 is likely a read error. J is TRBJ2-1 and V is TRBV20-1; tentative D call: TRBD2 (6 bases). In germline, CDR1 is DFQATT, CDR2 SNEGSKA (reference sequence). The V gene lost 4 bases and the J gene lost 2 bases, with 12 bases spanning the gap. The CDR3 is 14 amino acids. CDR3 amino acids: CSATTSSTYNEQFL. CDR3 nucleotides: TGCAGTGCTACCACTAGCAGTACCTACAATGAGCAGTTCTTG.

The rearrangement uses TRBV18 and TRBJ1-5, with D possibly matching TRBD1 (5 bases). This CDR3 has 16 residues. Looked up from germline, CDR1 is KGHSH and CDR2 is LQKENI. The V gene lost 0 bases and the J gene lost 5 bases, with 14 bases spanning the gap. The CDR3 spells CASSPPLSGGDQPQHF. The CDR3, as DNA: TGTGCCAGCTCACCACCCCTGTCGGGGGGTGATCAGCCCCAGCATTTT.

This clonotype was recorded at least ten times. The chain joins TRBV5-1 to TRBJ1-5; no clear D. Looked up from germline, CDR1 is SGHRS and CDR2 is YFSETQ. Trimming shortened V by 5 bases and J by 0 bases, and 6 bases separated the two germline ends. The CDR3 contains 13 residues. CDR3 DNA sequence: TGCGCCAGCAGATCAGATAGCAATCAGCCCCAGCATTTT. Translating gives CASRSDSNQPQHF.

A note on this clonotype: No conserved phenylalanine or tryptophan ends this CDR3, so it is likely a read error. The rearrangement links TRBV4-3 to TRBJ1-6; D is perhaps TRBD1 (5 bases). Germline CDR1 reads LGHNA; CDR2 reads YSLEER. The CDR3 has 13 amino acids. Trimming removed 5 bases from V and 8 bases from J, with 10 bases in between. CDR3 sequence (DNA): TGCGCCAGCAGCAGGGCGGGGGATTCACCCCTCCACCTT. Translated: CASSRAGDSPLHL.

This clonotype was seen repeatedly, ten times or more. This rearrangement joins TRBV11-2 to TRBJ2-5; 11 bases fit TRBD2. Germline CDR1 and CDR2: SGHAT and FQNNGV. Unmatched junction bases numbered 14, after V lost 1 base and J lost 4 bases. The CDR3 contains 19 residues. CDR3 region: CASSLGLGWGGLAGETQYF. In nucleotides, the CDR3 is TGTGCCAGCAGCTTAGGCTTGGGGTGGGGCGGACTAGCGGGAGAGACCCAGTACTTC.

This rearrangement joins TRBV28 to TRBJ2-1, with D unclear. The CDR3 has 14 amino acids. In germline, CDR1 is MDHEN, CDR2 SYDVKM. V was shortened by 8 bases and J by 0 bases, with 11 bases between the two germline ends. Here the CDR3 DNA reads TGTGCCAGCCTCGGCCCCAGCTCCTACAATGAGCAGTTCTTC. This translates into CASLGPSSYNEQFF.

This clonotype was observed at least ten times. This chain joins TRBV6-6 and TRBJ2-2; the D is unclear. This CDR3 is 12 amino acids long. Trimming took off 0 bases at V and 7 bases at J, with 3 bases between the two ends. From germline, CDR1 is MNHNY and CDR2 SVGAGI (reference sequence). The CDR3 sequence: CASSYSGGELFF. The CDR3 coding sequence is TGTGCCAGCAGTTACTCAGGCGGGGAGCTGTTTTTT.

In this sample, this clonotype turned up many times. This sequence joins TRBV27 and TRBJ1-2, with TRBD1 identical over 9 bases. V dropped 6 bases and J dropped 8; count of bases not matched to a gene: 10. Germline CDR1 is MNHEY and CDR2 is SMNVEV (reference sequence). The CDR3 contains 14 residues. CDR3 sequence reads: CASRSTGTGNGYTF. DNA of the CDR3: TGTGCCAGCAGGTCTACCGGGACAGGGAACGGCTACACCTTC.

This clonotype was recorded at least ten times. The genes are TRBV6-1 and TRBJ2-7; D unclear. The CDR3 contains 12 residues. CDR1 is MNHNS, CDR2 SASEGT, per germline. Trimming cost V 7 bases and J 9 bases, with 16 bases left between them. The CDR3 DNA reads as TGTGCCAGCATCGGGTCGTCTAAAAGGCAGTACTTC. Amino acids: CASIGSSKRQYF.

This clonotype was seen at least ten times. V and J are TRBV5-1 and TRBJ1-6; 8 positions agree with TRBD1. The CDR3 sequence is 14 residues long. The V segment lost 4 bases and the J segment 6 bases; nucleotides outside the gene matches: 3. The V gene's germline CDR1 is SGHRS and CDR2 YFSETQ. The CDR3 sequence: CASSPDRANSPLHF. The CDR3 nucleotides read TGCGCCAGCAGCCCGGACAGGGCTAATTCACCCCTCCACTTT.

This clonotype showed up many times. The rearrangement joins TRBV30 to TRBJ2-5; D is perhaps TRBD1 (7 bases). Germline V lookup: CDR1 GTSNPN, CDR2 SVGIG (reference sequence). Deletions cut 5 bases from V and 1 base from J, with 11 bases between. This CDR3 is 13 amino acids long. The CDR3 protein is CAWAEGAQETQYF. The CDR3 nucleotides are TGTGCCTGGGCGGAGGGGGCCCAAGAGACCCAGTACTTC. Looking up the rest from reference TRBV30 and TRBJ2-5 gives the full variable domain: SQTIHQWPATLVQPVGSPLSLECTVEGTSNPNLYWYRQAAGRGLQLLFYSVGIGQISSEVPQNLSASRPQDRQFILSSKKLLLSDSGFYLCAWAEGAQETQYFGPGTRLLVL.

There are many counts of this clonotype. The chain is built from TRBV20-1 and TRBJ1-4, with no clear D. Germline-derived CDR1 and CDR2 are DFQATT and SNEGSKA (reference sequence). The V end was cut by 0 bases, the J end by 8 bases, with 13 bases between. This CDR3 has 14 amino acids. The CDR3 nucleotides read TGCAGTGCTAGAGATGGCCGGGTACAAGAAAAACTGTTTTTT. Translation gives CSARDGRVQEKLFF.

In this sample, this clonotype turned up many times. The rearrangement joins TRBV20-1 to TRBJ2-1, with 12 bases lining up with TRBD2. The germline CDR1 and CDR2 sequences are DFQATT and SNEGSKA (reference sequence). V shed 3 bases, J shed 0 bases, and the junction held 6 bases outside the gene matches. This CDR3 has 17 residues. In DNA, the CDR3 is TGCAGTGCTAGGGGACTAGCGGGTCCGAGCTCCTACAATGAGCAGTTCTTC. Amino acid sequence: CSARGLAGPSSYNEQFF.

The sample holds many counts of this clonotype. This chain joins TRBV9 and TRBJ2-1; 11 bases line up with TRBD2. The germline CDR1 and CDR2 sequences are SGDLS and YYNGEE. Germline trimming cut 3 bases from V and 10 bases from J; bases unmatched to any gene: 12. CDR3 size: 16 residues. CDR3 coding DNA: TGTGCCAGCAGCGGTAGCGGGAGGGCCTCTGAGGGAGAGCAGTTCTTC. Translating gives CASSGSGRASEGEQFF. Together with reference TRBV9 and TRBJ2-1, the CDR3 gives the full variable domain: DSGVTQTPKHLITATGQRVTLRCSPRSGDLSVYWYQQSLDQGLQFLIQYYNGEERAKGNILERFSAQQFPDLHSELNLSSLELGDSALYFCASSGSGRASEGEQFFGPGTRLTVL.

Details on this clonotype: A junction end diverges from the germline sequence, so it may reflect a read error. This chain connects TRBV6-1 to TRBJ2-3; no definite D call. The J call is uncertain, as TRBJ1-5 better fits the DNA end. CDR3 length: 16 residues. The germline V gene encodes CDR1 MNHNS and CDR2 SASEGT. CDR3 bases: TGTGCCAGCAGTCAAGCGCAGCAGCTCAGCAATCAGCCCCAGCATTTT. It yields the protein CASSQAQQLSNQPQHF.

The chain recombines TRBV14 with TRBJ2-5; TRBD1 or TRBD2 may be the D gene (5 bases each). Germline values: CDR1 SGHDN, CDR2 FVKESK. CDR3 size: 14 residues. Trimming cost V 0 bases and J 8 bases, with 13 bases left between them. In DNA, the CDR3 is TGTGCCAGCAGCCAAGATTGGGGTGGGGGAACCCAGTACTTC. This sequence encodes CASSQDWGGGTQYF. The full variable domain, in which reference TRBV14 and TRBJ2-5 provide the parts outside the CDR3, is EAGVTQFPSHSVIEKGQTVTLRCDPISGHDNLYWYRRVMGKEIKFLLHFVKESKQDESGMPNNRFLAERTGGTYSTLKVQPAELEDSGVYFCASSQDWGGGTQYFGPGTRLLVL.

This clonotype was recorded at least ten times. The chain carries TRBV15 and TRBJ1-4, with D unclear. This CDR3 has 14 residues. Trimming left V 2 bases short and J 8 bases short, with 12 bases between. CDR1 and CDR2 from the germline V gene are LNHNV and YYDKDF (reference sequence). This chain's CDR3 is CATSRSIGSEKLFF. The DNA of the CDR3 is TGTGCCACCAGCAGATCGATCGGGTCGGAAAAACTGTTTTTT.